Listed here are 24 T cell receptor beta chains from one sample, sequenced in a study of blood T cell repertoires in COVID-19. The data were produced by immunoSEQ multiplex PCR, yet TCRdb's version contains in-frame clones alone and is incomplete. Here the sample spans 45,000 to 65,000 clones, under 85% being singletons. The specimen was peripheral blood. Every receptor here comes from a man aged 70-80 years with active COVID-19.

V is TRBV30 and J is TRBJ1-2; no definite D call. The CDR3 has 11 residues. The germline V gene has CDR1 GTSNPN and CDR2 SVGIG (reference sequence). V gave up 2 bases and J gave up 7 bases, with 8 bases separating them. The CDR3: CAWSPVGGYTF. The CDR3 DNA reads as TGTGCCTGGAGTCCCGTCGGTGGCTACACCTTC.

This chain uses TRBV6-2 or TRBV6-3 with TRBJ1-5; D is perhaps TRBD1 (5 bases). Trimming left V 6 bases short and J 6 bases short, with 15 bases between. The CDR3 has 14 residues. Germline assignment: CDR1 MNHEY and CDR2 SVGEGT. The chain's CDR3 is CASSTAGQGQPQHF. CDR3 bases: TGTGCCAGCAGCACGGCGGGGCAGGGTCAGCCCCAGCATTTT.

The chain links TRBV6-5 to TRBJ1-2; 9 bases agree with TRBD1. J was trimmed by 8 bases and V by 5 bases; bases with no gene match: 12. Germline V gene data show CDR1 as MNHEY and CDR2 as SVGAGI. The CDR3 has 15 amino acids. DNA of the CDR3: TGTGCCAGCAGTCAAACACGTACAGGGGGCTTCGGCTACACCTTC. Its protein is CASSQTRTGGFGYTF.

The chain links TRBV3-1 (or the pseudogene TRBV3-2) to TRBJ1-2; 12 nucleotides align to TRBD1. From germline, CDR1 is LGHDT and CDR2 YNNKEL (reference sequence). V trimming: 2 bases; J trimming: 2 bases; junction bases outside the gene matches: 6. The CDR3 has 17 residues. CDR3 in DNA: TGTGCCAGCAGCCAACCAGCGGGACAGGGGGCGAACTATGGCTACACCTTC. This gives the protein CASSQPAGQGANYGYTF.

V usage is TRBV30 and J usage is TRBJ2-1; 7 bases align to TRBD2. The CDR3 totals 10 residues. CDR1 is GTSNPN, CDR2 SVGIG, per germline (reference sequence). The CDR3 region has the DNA TGTGCTGCGGGAGAGGGTGAGCAGTTCTTC. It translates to CAAGEGEQFF.

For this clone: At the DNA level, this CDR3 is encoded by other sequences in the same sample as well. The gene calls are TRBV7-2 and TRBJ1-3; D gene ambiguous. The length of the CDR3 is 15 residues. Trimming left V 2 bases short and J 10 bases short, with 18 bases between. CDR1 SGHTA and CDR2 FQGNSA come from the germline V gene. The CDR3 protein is CASSLKGDGGSTIYF. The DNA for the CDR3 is TGTGCCAGCAGCTTAAAGGGCGATGGAGGTTCTACCATATATTTT.

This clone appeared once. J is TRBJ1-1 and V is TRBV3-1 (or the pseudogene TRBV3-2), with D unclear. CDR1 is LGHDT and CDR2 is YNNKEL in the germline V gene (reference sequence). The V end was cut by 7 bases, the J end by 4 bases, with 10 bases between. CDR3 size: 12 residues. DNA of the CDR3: TGTGCCAGCACAAATGAGGGCACTGAAGCTTTCTTT. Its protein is CASTNEGTEAFF.

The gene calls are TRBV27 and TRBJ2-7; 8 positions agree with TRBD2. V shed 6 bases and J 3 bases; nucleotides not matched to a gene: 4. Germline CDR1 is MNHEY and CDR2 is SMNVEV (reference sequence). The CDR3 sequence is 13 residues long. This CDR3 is CASRFRGGYEQYF. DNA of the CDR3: TGTGCCAGCAGATTTCGGGGGGGCTACGAGCAGTACTTC.

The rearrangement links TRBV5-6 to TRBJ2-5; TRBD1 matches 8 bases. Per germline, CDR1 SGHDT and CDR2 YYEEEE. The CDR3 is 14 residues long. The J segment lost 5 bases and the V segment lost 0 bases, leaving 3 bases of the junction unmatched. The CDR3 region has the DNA TGTGCCAGCAGCTTGGGGACAGGGTCGGAGACCCAGTACTTC. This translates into CASSLGTGSETQYF.

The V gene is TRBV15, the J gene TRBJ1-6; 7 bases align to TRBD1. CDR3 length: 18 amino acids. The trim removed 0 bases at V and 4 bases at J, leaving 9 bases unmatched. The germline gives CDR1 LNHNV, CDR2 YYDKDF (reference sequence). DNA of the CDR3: TGTGCCACCAGCAGAGATCCGCCGCAGGGGGTATATAATTCACCCCTCCACTTT. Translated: CATSRDPPQGVYNSPLHF. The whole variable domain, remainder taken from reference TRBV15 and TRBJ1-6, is DAMVIQNPRYQVTQFGKPVTLSCSQTLNHNVMYWYQQKSSQAPKLLFHYYDKDFNNEADTPDNFQSRRPNTSFCFLDIRSPGLGDTAMYLCATSRDPPQGVYNSPLHFGNGTRLTVT.

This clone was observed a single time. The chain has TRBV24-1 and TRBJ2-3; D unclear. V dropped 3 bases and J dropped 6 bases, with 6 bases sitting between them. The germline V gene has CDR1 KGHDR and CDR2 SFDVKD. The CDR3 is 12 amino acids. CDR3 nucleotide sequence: TGTGCCACCAGTGATCCCGGGGATACGCAGTATTTT. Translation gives CATSDPGDTQYF.

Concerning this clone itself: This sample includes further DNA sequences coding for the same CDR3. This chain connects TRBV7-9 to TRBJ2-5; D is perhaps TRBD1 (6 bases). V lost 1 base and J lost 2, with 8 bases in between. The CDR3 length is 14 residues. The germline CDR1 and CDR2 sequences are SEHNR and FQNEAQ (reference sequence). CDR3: CASSLGQVQETQYF. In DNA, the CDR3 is TGTGCCAGCAGCTTAGGACAGGTACAAGAGACCCAGTACTTC.

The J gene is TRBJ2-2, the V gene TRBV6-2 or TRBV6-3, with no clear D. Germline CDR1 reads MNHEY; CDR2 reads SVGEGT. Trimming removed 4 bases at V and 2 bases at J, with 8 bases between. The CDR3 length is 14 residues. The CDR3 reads CASSSTSNTGELFF. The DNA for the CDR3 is TGTGCCAGCAGTTCCACATCAAACACCGGGGAGCTGTTTTTT.

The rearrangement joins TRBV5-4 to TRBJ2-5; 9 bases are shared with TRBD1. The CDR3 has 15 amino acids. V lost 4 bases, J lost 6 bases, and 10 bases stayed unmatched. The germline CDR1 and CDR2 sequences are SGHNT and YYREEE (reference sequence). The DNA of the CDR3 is TGTGCCAGCAGCACCTCCGGGACAGGGAGAAAGACCCAGTACTTC. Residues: CASSTSGTGRKTQYF.

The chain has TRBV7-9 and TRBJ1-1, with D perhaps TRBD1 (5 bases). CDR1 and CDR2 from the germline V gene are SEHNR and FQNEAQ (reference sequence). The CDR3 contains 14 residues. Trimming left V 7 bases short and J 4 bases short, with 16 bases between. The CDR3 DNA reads TGTGCCAGCAACCTAGGTGGGGGGGGCACTGAAGCTTTCTTT. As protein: CASNLGGGGTEAFF.

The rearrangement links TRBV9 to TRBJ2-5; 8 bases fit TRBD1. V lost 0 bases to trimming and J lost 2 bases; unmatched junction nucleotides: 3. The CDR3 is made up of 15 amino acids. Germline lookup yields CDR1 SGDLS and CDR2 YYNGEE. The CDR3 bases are TGTGCCAGCAGCGTAGATCGGGACAGGCAAGAGACCCAGTACTTC. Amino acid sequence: CASSVDRDRQETQYF.

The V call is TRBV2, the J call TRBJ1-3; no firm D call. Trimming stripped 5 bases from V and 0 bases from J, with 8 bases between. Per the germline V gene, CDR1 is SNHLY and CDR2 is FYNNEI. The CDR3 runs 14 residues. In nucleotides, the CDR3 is TGTGCCAGCAGTCTTCACAGCTCTGGAAACACCATATATTTT. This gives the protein CASSLHSSGNTIYF.

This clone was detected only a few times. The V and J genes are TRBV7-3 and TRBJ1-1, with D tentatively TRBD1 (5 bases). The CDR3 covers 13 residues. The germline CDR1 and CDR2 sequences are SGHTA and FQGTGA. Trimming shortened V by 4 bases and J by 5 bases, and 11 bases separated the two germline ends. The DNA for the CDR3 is TGTGCCAGCAGCTCAATTGACAGTACTGAAGCTTTCTTT. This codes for CASSSIDSTEAFF.

The CDR3 DNA reads as TGTGCCAGCAGCCAAGGAGTGCGTTTGGGCAATCAGCCCCAGCATTTT. Translation gives CASSQGVRLGNQPQHF. V is TRBV3-1 (or the pseudogene TRBV3-2) and J is TRBJ1-5, with D hard to call. The CDR3 length is 16 residues. Germline CDR1 reads LGHDT; CDR2 reads YNNKEL (reference sequence). V shed 1 base and J shed 2 bases, with 12 bases lying between them.

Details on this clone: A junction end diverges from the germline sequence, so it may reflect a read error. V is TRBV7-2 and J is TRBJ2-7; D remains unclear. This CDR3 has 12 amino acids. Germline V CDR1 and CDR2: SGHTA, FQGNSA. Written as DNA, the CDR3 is TGTGCCAGCAGCTTAGTGGGTGCAGTCCTGAGGTTC. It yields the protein CASSLVGAVLRF. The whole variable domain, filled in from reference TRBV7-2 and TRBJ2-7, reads GAGVSQSPSNKVTEKGKDVELRCDPISGHTALYWYRQSLGQGLEFLIYFQGNSAPDKSGLPSDRFSAERTGGSVSTLTIQRTQQEDSAVYLCASSLVGAVLRFGPGTRLTVT.

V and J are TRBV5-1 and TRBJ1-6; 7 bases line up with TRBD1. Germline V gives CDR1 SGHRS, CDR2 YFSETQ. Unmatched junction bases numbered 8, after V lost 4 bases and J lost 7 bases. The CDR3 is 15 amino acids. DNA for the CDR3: TGCGCCAGCAGCCCAGGACAGGTCGCGAATTCACCCCTCCACTTT. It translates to CASSPGQVANSPLHF.

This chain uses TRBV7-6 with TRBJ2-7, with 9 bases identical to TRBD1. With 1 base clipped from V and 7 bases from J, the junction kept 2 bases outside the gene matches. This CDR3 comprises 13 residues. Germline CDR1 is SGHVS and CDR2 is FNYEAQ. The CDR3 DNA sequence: TGTGCCAGCAGCTTAGGACAGGGGGGGGAGCAGTACTTC. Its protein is CASSLGQGGEQYF.

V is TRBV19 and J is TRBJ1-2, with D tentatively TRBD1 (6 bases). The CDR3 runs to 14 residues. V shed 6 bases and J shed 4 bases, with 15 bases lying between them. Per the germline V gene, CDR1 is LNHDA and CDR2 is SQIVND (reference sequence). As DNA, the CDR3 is TGTGCCAGTAGGCAGGCCCTAGGGGGCTATGGCTACACCTTC. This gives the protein CASRQALGGYGYTF.

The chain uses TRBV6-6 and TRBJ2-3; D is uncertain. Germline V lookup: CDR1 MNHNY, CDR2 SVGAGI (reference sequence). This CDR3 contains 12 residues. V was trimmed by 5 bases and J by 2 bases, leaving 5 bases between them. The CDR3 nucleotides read TGTGCCAGCAGTCGGTACACAGATACGCAGTATTTT. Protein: CASSRYTDTQYF.